This TCR beta chain was sequenced during a study of blood T cell repertoires in COVID-19. This CDR3 has 13 amino acids. V was pared by 3 bases and J by 8 bases, with 5 bases of the junction left unmatched. Looked up from germline, CDR1 is LGHDT and CDR2 is YNNKEL (reference sequence). Profiled with immunoSEQ multiplex PCR; TCRdb holds only in-frame clones, not every one. Of tens of thousands of clones listed, roughly 77% are singletons. Material: peripheral blood. The gene calls are TRBV3-1 (or the pseudogene TRBV3-2) and TRBJ1-2, with TRBD1 matching 8 bases. The clonotype originates from a human donor in a cohort sampled during active COVID-19. The CDR3 is CASSHRGQGGYTF. The CDR3 coding sequence is TGTGCCAGCAGCCACAGGGGGCAGGGAGGCTACACCTTC.